This T cell receptor beta chain was sequenced during a study of CD8+ T cells in alopecia areata. CDR3 length: 15 residues. CDR1 MNHEY and CDR2 SVGAGI come from the germline V gene. With 6 bases clipped from V and 5 bases from J, the junction kept 7 bases outside the gene matches. Specified treatment: oral pan-JAK inhibitor, 5-10 mg twice daily. Note on this clone: Its specificity is unknown.

The authors extracted RNA and reverse transcribed it into cDNA as the sequencing template. Assay: immunoSEQ multiplex PCR; the TCRdb copy retains only in-frame clones and omits some. The sample shows about 200,000 clones, over 45% of them seen only once. Study-level points and caveats: For lesional scalp, especially alopecia totalis/universalis, clonality was higher than in normal scalp. Scalp sample sequencing also detects resident alphabeta T cells of normal skin.

The source was CD4+ T cells sorted from blood, collected at week 24, from a patient treated with tofacitinib. The chain couples TRBV6-5 to TRBJ1-5; 10 bases are a match to TRBD1. The source is a human donor with alopecia areata. The DNA for the CDR3 is TGTGCCAGCAGACGGACAGGGGGTGTTTATCAGCCCCAGCATTTT. Amino acid sequence: CASRRTGGVYQPQHF.